This is a list of T cell receptor beta chains from one sample in a study of PD-L1 blockade in urothelial cancer. The method was immunoSEQ multiplex PCR; TCRdb's version includes in-frame clones alone and lacks a portion of them. This sample has some 30,000 clones, with about 80% found just once. The starting material was PBMCs, obtained around atezolizumab (anti-PD-L1) treatment. These receptors were collected from a man between 65 and 85 years old with urothelial cancer. CDR3s include the opening cysteine and the closing phenylalanine or tryptophan. A D gene is named only where the DNA matches it firmly. Only part of the rows carry a size: once, few, many, or a class if the clone is expanded.

v_gene: TRBV19
j_gene: TRBJ1-5
abundance: .
d_gene: .
CDR3aa: CASSAQDGNQPQHF
CDR3nt: TGTGCCAGTAGTGCACAGGACGGGAATCAGCCCCAGCATTTT

v_gene: TRBV7-3
j_gene: TRBJ1-2
abundance: few
d_gene: TRBD1
CDR3aa: CASSLRTGDGYTF
CDR3nt: TGTGCCAGCAGCCTACGGACAGGGGATGGCTACACCTTC

v_gene: TRBV19
j_gene: TRBJ1-5
abundance: .
d_gene: .
CDR3aa: CASTSGSRPSNQPQHF
CDR3nt: TGTGCCAGTACATCAGGGTCTCGGCCTAGCAATCAGCCCCAGCATTTT

v_gene: TRBV5-1
j_gene: TRBJ2-7
abundance: .
d_gene: .
CDR3aa: CASSLGGDEQYF
CDR3nt: TGCGCCAGCAGCTTGGGAGGCGATGAGCAGTACTTC

v_gene: TRBV29-1
j_gene: TRBJ1-1
abundance: once
d_gene: TRBD1
CDR3aa: CSVDRGGNTEAFF
CDR3nt: TGCAGCGTTGATAGAGGGGGCAATACTGAAGCTTTCTTT

v_gene: TRBV5-4
j_gene: TRBJ1-2
abundance: once
d_gene: TRBD1
CDR3aa: CASSLAGGPSNYGYTF
CDR3nt: TGTGCCAGCAGCTTGGCAGGGGGCCCCTCTAACTATGGCTACACCTTC

v_gene: TRBV7-2
j_gene: TRBJ1-2
abundance: .
d_gene: .
CDR3aa: CASSLGGLVQSGYTF
CDR3nt: TGTGCCAGCAGCTTAGGTGGCTTAGTACAGAGTGGCTACACCTTC

v_gene: TRBV5-4
j_gene: TRBJ1-1
abundance: .
d_gene: TRBD1
CDR3aa: CASSSQTGVFAEAFF
CDR3nt: TGTGCCAGCAGCAGCCAGACAGGGGTATTCGCTGAAGCTTTCTTT

v_gene: TRBV10-3
j_gene: TRBJ2-2
abundance: .
d_gene: TRBD1
CDR3aa: CAIRPGTGDTGELFF
CDR3nt: TGTGCCATCAGGCCCGGGACAGGGGACACCGGGGAGCTGTTTTTT

v_gene: TRBV2
j_gene: TRBJ1-5
abundance: .
d_gene: .
CDR3aa: CASSESRGPRPQHF
CDR3nt: TGTGCCAGCAGTGAATCGCGGGGTCCGCGGCCCCAGCATTTT